This passage covers 2 T cell receptor beta chains from one sample sequenced in a study of blood T cells in healthy people across ages. Together with a sample-barcoded 5' primer, a J-beta primer mix was included in a second PCR lasting roughly 6 to 12 cycles. MiXCR, run by TCRdb on the 5' RACE reads, gives a single entry per CDR3 protein. The sample has roughly 830,000 distinct CDR3 sequences; about 62% are singletons. Sequenced sample: blood. All receptors derive from a man aged 25-45 years in good health.

This clonotype has just a few counts. The J gene is TRBJ2-5, the V gene TRBV28; 7 nucleotides match TRBD2. Germline lookup yields CDR1 MDHEN and CDR2 SYDVKM. After removal of 6 bases from V and 2 bases from J, the junction contained 9 bases not matched to a gene. The CDR3 consists of 15 residues. CDR3 DNA sequence: TGTGCCAGCAGCCTCATTGGGAGGGTTCAAGAGACCCAGTACTTC. Translating it yields CASSLIGRVQETQYF. Looking up the rest from reference TRBV28 and TRBJ2-5 gives the full variable domain: DVKVTQSSRYLVKRTGEKVFLECVQDMDHENMFWYRQDPGLGLRLIYFSYDVKMKEKGDIPEGYSVSREKKERFSLILESASTNQTSMYLCASSLIGRVQETQYFGPGTRLLVL.

About this clonotype: At one of its ends the junction is not consistent with the germline gene, which may arise from a read error. The CDR3 nucleotides read TGTGCCAGCAGCTTAGGTGGGCTAGCGGGGTACAATGGGCAGTTCTTC. This translates into CASSLGGLAGYNGQFF. This chain joins TRBV7-2 and TRBJ2-1, with 9 bases matching TRBD2. Germline V gene sequence: CDR1 SGHTA, CDR2 FQGNSA. This CDR3 has 16 residues.